Each of the 28 T cell receptor beta chains below was sequenced from the same sample in a study of shared clonotypes between healthy human individuals (dated by TCRdb to 2020 to 2022). The library was made by the immunoSEQ multiplex PCR assay. TCRdb stores this immuneACCESS table with in-frame sequences only. Part of the clones is absent; in the studies checked, under half of the shortfall reflects unresolved V genes, and no reason is known for the rest. In this sample the table shows about 960,000 clones, over 60% of which occur a single time. The ten largest clones take up about 1.5% of the sample. Sequencing was performed on memory CD4+ T cells sorted from blood. The sample's cell subset or site label, decoded: CD45RA-negative fraction. The receptors originated from a man between 18 and 29 years old in good health.

This clone was counted a few times. Different DNA sequences within this sample yield the same CDR3. V gene TRBV18 combines with J gene TRBJ1-1; D gene unclear. The V end was cut by 4 bases, the J end by 1 base, with 7 bases between. The CDR3 is 13 residues long. Germline assignment: CDR1 KGHSH and CDR2 LQKENI. CDR3: CASSREGNTEAFF. The DNA of the CDR3 is TGTGCCAGCTCACGGGAAGGGAACACTGAAGCTTTCTTT.

This chain uses TRBV7-2 with TRBJ2-1; D gene ambiguous. Germline V gene data show CDR1 as SGHTA and CDR2 as FQGNSA. This CDR3 has 11 residues. Trimming took 5 bases from V and 10 from J, leaving 9 bases between them. CDR3 residues: CASSQAVEQFF. For the CDR3, the DNA is TGTGCCAGCAGCCAGGCAGTAGAGCAGTTCTTC.

This clone was seen a few times. The CDR3 DNA reads TGCGCCAGCAGTGCTCACCCCGCGTGGGGAGAGACCCAGTACTTC. It codes for CASSAHPAWGETQYF. The chain uses TRBV10-1 and TRBJ2-5; D gene ambiguous. The CDR3 totals 15 residues. Deletions cut 4 bases from V and 4 bases from J, with 16 bases between. Per the germline V gene, CDR1 is WNHNN and CDR2 is SYGVQD (reference sequence).

In the case of this clone: This same CDR3 is encoded by further DNA sequences in the sample. This sequence joins TRBV7-2 and TRBJ2-7, with no clear D. Germline CDR1 is SGHTA and CDR2 is FQGNSA. This CDR3 has 13 amino acids. The ends were cut back, 2 bases at V and 4 bases at J, with 9 bases in the middle. The CDR3 bases are TGTGCCAGCAGCTTACGCCTTTCGTACGAGCAGTACTTC. This sequence encodes CASSLRLSYEQYF.

This clone was picked up a small number of times. The chain joins TRBV19 to TRBJ1-1; TRBD1 agrees at 7 bases. Germline CDR1 reads LNHDA; CDR2 reads SQIVND (reference sequence). V lost 0 bases, J lost 4 bases, and 2 bases stayed unmatched. The CDR3 runs to 14 residues. The CDR3 here is CASSIDQGGTEAFF. The CDR3 nucleotides are TGTGCCAGTAGTATAGATCAGGGGGGCACTGAAGCTTTCTTT.

The chain employs TRBV15 and TRBJ2-1, with a weak D call TRBD2 (6 bases). CDR1 is LNHNV and CDR2 is YYDKDF in the germline V gene (reference sequence). V gave up 3 bases and J gave up 5 bases, with 11 bases separating them. This CDR3 is 14 amino acids long. The CDR3 reads CATSSGTGDNEQFF. The CDR3 region has the DNA TGTGCCACCAGCAGTGGGACTGGCGACAATGAGCAGTTCTTC.

The rearrangement joins TRBV2 to TRBJ1-4; weak D call: TRBD1 (5 bases). V lost 3 bases and J 6 bases, leaving 14 bases between the germline ends. Germline V CDR1 and CDR2: SNHLY, FYNNEI. This CDR3 has 15 amino acids. The CDR3 loop reads CASSEAQGRHEKLFF. CDR3 in DNA: TGTGCCAGCAGTGAGGCGCAGGGAAGACATGAAAAACTGTTTTTT.

The rearrangement uses TRBV5-1 and TRBJ1-1, with 7 bases that match TRBD1. The ends lost 4 bases at V and 8 bases at J; junction bases unmatched: 8. In germline, CDR1 is SGHRS, CDR2 YFSETQ. This CDR3 comprises 13 residues. CDR3: CASSITGAKEAFF. The CDR3 coding sequence is TGCGCCAGCAGCATAACAGGGGCGAAAGAAGCTTTCTTT.

The chain has TRBV19 and TRBJ2-2; 12 bases are a match to TRBD2. The V gene's germline CDR1 is LNHDA and CDR2 SQIVND (reference sequence). The V and J ends lost 5 bases and 3 bases, in that order; junction bases with no gene match: 10. This CDR3 spans 18 amino acids. CDR3 coding DNA: TGTGCCAGTAGTCCGGAGCTAGCGGGAGGGTCGCACACCGGGGAGCTGTTTTTT. Translation gives CASSPELAGGSHTGELFF.

This clone was seen more than once but under ten times. V is TRBV28 and J is TRBJ2-6; TRBD1 matches 9 bases. V shed 6 bases, J shed 0 bases, and the junction held 6 bases outside the gene matches. This CDR3 is built from 17 residues. Germline lookup yields CDR1 MDHEN and CDR2 SYDVKM. CDR3 residues: CASSLTGGDSGANVLTF. The CDR3, as DNA: TGTGCCAGCAGCTTGACAGGGGGGGACTCTGGGGCCAACGTCCTGACTTTC.

The table lists this clone with a few counts. One junction end does not reproduce the germline sequence, and a read error may be involved. This chain connects TRBV7-7 to TRBJ2-7; D may be TRBD2 (6 bases). Germline CDR1 SSHAT, CDR2 FNYEAQ (reference sequence). The CDR3 has 15 residues. The CDR3: CASSLEAGLSYEQYF. Here the CDR3 DNA reads TGTGCTAGCAGCTTAGAGGCGGGACTTTCCTACGAGCAGTACTTC. Together with reference TRBV7-7 and TRBJ2-7, the CDR3 gives the full variable domain: GAGVSQSPRYKVTKRGQDVTLRCDPISSHATLYWYQQALGQGPEFLTYFNYEAQPDKSGLPSDRFSAERPEGSISTLTIQRTEQRDSAMYRCASSLEAGLSYEQYFGPGTRLTVT.

The J gene is TRBJ2-5, the V gene TRBV7-9, with TRBD1 matching 7 bases. Germline CDR1 and CDR2: SEHNR and FQNEAQ (reference sequence). Trimming removed 3 bases from V and 7 bases from J; junction bases left unmatched: 11. The CDR3 consists of 15 residues. The CDR3 loop reads CASSFRGGGLWTQYF. The CDR3 nucleotides are TGTGCCAGCAGCTTCCGAGGGGGCGGGTTGTGGACCCAGTACTTC.

The chain recombines TRBV9 with TRBJ2-5; 11 nucleotides agree with TRBD2. This CDR3 contains 19 residues. The germline CDR1 and CDR2 sequences are SGDLS and YYNGEE. The V gene end was trimmed by 0 bases and the J gene end by 0 bases; junction bases not matched to a gene: 10. The CDR3 spells CASSVGLLAGGWYQETQYF. DNA of the CDR3: TGTGCCAGCAGCGTAGGACTCCTAGCGGGGGGCTGGTACCAAGAGACCCAGTACTTC.

This sequence joins TRBV7-2 and TRBJ2-2; the D gene is possibly TRBD1 (6 bases). This CDR3 is 14 amino acids long. Germline V lookup: CDR1 SGHTA, CDR2 FQGNSA. Trimming took 5 bases from V and 1 from J, leaving 8 bases between them. The CDR3 sequence is CASSADRNTGELFF. For the CDR3, the DNA is TGTGCCAGCAGCGCGGACAGGAACACCGGGGAGCTGTTTTTT.

The chain couples TRBV5-1 to TRBJ2-3; maybe TRBD2 (7 bases). This CDR3 region has 15 residues. Looked up from germline, CDR1 is SGHRS and CDR2 is YFSETQ. The V end was cut by 1 base, the J end by 4 bases, with 13 bases between. The CDR3, as DNA: TGCGCCAGCAGCTTGATCGGGGGGCGCTCAGATACGCAGTATTTT. This encodes CASSLIGGRSDTQYF. The complete variable domain, with remaining parts taken from reference TRBV5-1 and TRBJ2-3, reads KAGVTQTPRYLIKTRGQQVTLSCSPISGHRSVSWYQQTPGQGLQFLFEYFSETQRNKGNFPGRFSGRQFSNSRSEMNVSTLELGDSALYLCASSLIGGRSDTQYFGPGTRLTVL.

V and J are TRBV7-9 and TRBJ2-7; possible D gene TRBD1, 5 bases. This CDR3 is built from 15 residues. The V gene's germline CDR1 is SEHNR and CDR2 FQNEAQ (reference sequence). V gave up 5 bases and J gave up 6 bases, with 20 bases separating them. The DNA for the CDR3 is TGTGCCAGCAGCCTCAATAGGGGATTTCTCTTCGAGCAGTACTTC. Encoded protein: CASSLNRGFLFEQYF.

V is TRBV7-9 and J is TRBJ2-2; tentatively, D is TRBD1 (6 bases). The CDR3 loop spans 16 amino acids. The germline gives CDR1 SEHNR, CDR2 FQNEAQ (reference sequence). V was trimmed by 0 bases and J by 5 bases, leaving 13 bases between them. The CDR3 region is CASSLAPLQGTGELFF. As DNA, the CDR3 is TGTGCCAGCAGCTTAGCCCCACTACAGGGTACCGGGGAGCTGTTTTTT.

CDR3 protein: CASREGLANEKLFF. CDR3 DNA sequence: TGTGCCAGTAGGGAAGGCCTGGCTAATGAAAAACTGTTTTTT. The J gene is TRBJ1-4, the V gene TRBV19; D remains unclear. The CDR3 loop spans 14 amino acids. Trimming shortened V by 6 bases and J by 3 bases, and 11 bases separated the two germline ends. Germline V gives CDR1 LNHDA, CDR2 SQIVND (reference sequence).

The genes are TRBV25-1 and TRBJ2-5; 8 nucleotides line up with TRBD1. CDR1 and CDR2 from the germline V gene are MGHDK and SYGVNS. The CDR3 runs to 15 residues. V lost 5 bases and J lost 3; bases outside the gene matches: 8. Written as DNA, the CDR3 is TGTGCCAGCAGTCCCGCCGGGACAGGTGAAGAGACCCAGTACTTC. Translation: CASSPAGTGEETQYF. Together with reference TRBV25-1 and TRBJ2-5, the CDR3 gives the full variable domain: EADIYQTPRYLVIGTGKKITLECSQTMGHDKMYWYQQDPGMELHLIHYSYGVNSTEKGDLSSESTVSRIRTEHFPLTLESARPSHTSQYLCASSPAGTGEETQYFGPGTRLLVL.

The V and J genes are TRBV15 and TRBJ2-3; unclear D gene. The germline V gene has CDR1 LNHNV and CDR2 YYDKDF (reference sequence). The CDR3 is 14 amino acids. V shed 3 bases and J shed 10 bases, with 17 bases lying between them. CDR3 residues: CATSSKVGSRAQYF. As DNA, the CDR3 is TGTGCCACCAGCAGCAAGGTGGGCAGTCGGGCGCAGTATTTT. Using reference TRBV15 and TRBJ2-3 for the parts outside the CDR3, the full variable domain is DAMVIQNPRYQVTQFGKPVTLSCSQTLNHNVMYWYQQKSSQAPKLLFHYYDKDFNNEADTPDNFQSRRPNTSFCFLDIRSPGLGDTAMYLCATSSKVGSRAQYFGPGTRLTVL.

This clone showed up just a few times. The chain employs TRBV6-6 and TRBJ1-1; 9 nucleotides match TRBD1. Germline-derived CDR1 and CDR2 are MNHNY and SVGAGI (reference sequence). With V trimmed by 10 bases and J by 1 base, 4 bases remained unmatched. The CDR3 length is 13 residues. Here the CDR3 reads CATTDRGNTEAFF. The CDR3 nucleotides read TGTGCCACCACGGACAGGGGGAACACTGAAGCTTTCTTT.

V and J are TRBV28 and TRBJ1-2; no clear D. Trimming stripped 5 bases from V and 4 bases from J, with 11 bases between. The CDR3 covers 13 residues. Germline V gene lookup returns CDR1 MDHEN and CDR2 SYDVKM. CDR3: CASSIDGAYGYTF. Here the CDR3 DNA reads TGTGCCAGCAGTATTGACGGAGCCTATGGCTACACCTTC.

This clone was seen only once. The CDR3 bases are TGTGCCAGCAGCTTAGCGCGGGACAGGGATGATGGCTACACCTTC. Translating gives CASSLARDRDDGYTF. This sequence joins TRBV11-1 and TRBJ1-2; 9 nucleotides line up with TRBD1. After removal of 0 bases from V and 6 bases from J, the junction contained 5 bases not matched to a gene. In germline, CDR1 is SGHAT, CDR2 FQDESV (reference sequence). The CDR3 loop spans 15 amino acids.

Notes on this clone: Only one base separates this from a far larger clonotype, so it likely reflects a read error. Other DNA sequences in this specimen translate into the identical CDR3. This chain connects TRBV5-1 to TRBJ1-5; the D is unclear. This CDR3 comprises 19 residues. Trimming shortened V by 1 base and J by 0 bases, and 20 bases separated the two germline ends. The germline CDR1 and CDR2 sequences are SGHRS and YFSETQ. The chain's CDR3 is CASSLSVGSPRISNQPQHF. The CDR3, as DNA: TGCGCCAGCAGCTTGTCGGTAGGGTCGCCACGTATTAGCAATCAGCCCCAGCATTTT.

CDR3: CASTPRVINEQFF. In DNA form, the CDR3 reads TGTGCCAGCACCCCGCGTGTCATCAATGAGCAGTTCTTC. The chain combines TRBV2 with TRBJ2-1; the D is unclear. The germline V gene encodes CDR1 SNHLY and CDR2 FYNNEI. V was trimmed by 7 bases and J by 6 bases, leaving 13 bases between them. This CDR3 has 13 residues.

The chain recombines TRBV6-6 with TRBJ2-7, with D perhaps matching TRBD2 (6 bases). Germline-derived CDR1 and CDR2 are MNHNY and SVGAGI (reference sequence). The germline V and J ends were trimmed by 2 bases and 1 base, with 15 bases remaining between them. The CDR3 length is 16 residues. The CDR3: CASSYGGSPFSYEQYF. In DNA, the CDR3 is TGTGCCAGCAGTTACGGGGGGAGCCCCTTTTCCTACGAGCAGTACTTC.

J is TRBJ2-5 and V is TRBV29-1; D is ambiguous. This CDR3 spans 12 amino acids. The V end lost 4 bases, the J end lost 2 bases, and 8 bases lay between the germline ends. Germline lookup yields CDR1 SQVTM and CDR2 ANQGSEA. The CDR3 spells CSVGARQETQYF. CDR3 in DNA: TGCAGCGTTGGTGCTAGACAAGAGACCCAGTACTTC.

This chain connects TRBV5-1 to TRBJ2-5; a weak D match, TRBD2 (6 bases). Deletions cut 3 bases from V and 5 bases from J, with 14 bases between. The CDR3 has 14 amino acids. Germline CDR1 is SGHRS and CDR2 is YFSETQ. The CDR3 DNA follows: TGCGCCAGCAGCTCCGGGACTTCGGCGGAGACCCAGTACTTC. This gives the protein CASSSGTSAETQYF.